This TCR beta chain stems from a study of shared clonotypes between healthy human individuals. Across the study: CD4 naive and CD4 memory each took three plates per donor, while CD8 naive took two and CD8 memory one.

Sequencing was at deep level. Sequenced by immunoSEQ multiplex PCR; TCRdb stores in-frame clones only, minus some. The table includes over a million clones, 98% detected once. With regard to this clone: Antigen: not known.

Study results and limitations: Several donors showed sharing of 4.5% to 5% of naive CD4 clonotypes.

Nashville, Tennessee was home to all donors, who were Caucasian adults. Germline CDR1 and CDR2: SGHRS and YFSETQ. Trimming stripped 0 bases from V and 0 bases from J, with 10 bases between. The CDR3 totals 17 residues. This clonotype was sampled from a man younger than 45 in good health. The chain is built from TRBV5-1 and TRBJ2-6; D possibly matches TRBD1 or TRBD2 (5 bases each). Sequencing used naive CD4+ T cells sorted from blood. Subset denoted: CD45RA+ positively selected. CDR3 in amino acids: CASSLDGAGSGANVLTF. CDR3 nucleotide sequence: TGCGCCAGCAGCTTGGATGGGGCGGGCTCTGGGGCCAACGTCCTGACTTTC. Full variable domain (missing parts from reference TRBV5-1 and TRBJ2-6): KAGVTQTPRYLIKTRGQQVTLSCSPISGHRSVSWYQQTPGQGLQFLFEYFSETQRNKGNFPGRFSGRQFSNSRSEMNVSTLELGDSALYLCASSLDGAGSGANVLTFGAGSRLTVL.